Listed here is a single TCR beta chain. These data belong to a study of radiotherapy plus CTLA-4 blockade in lung cancer. The germline gives CDR1 LNHDA, CDR2 SQIVND (reference sequence). V lost 3 bases and J 5 bases, leaving 10 bases between the germline ends. This CDR3 contains 13 residues. Sequenced by immunoSEQ multiplex PCR; TCRdb stores in-frame clones only, minus some. The table has about 31,000 clones, more than 75% seen once. The gene calls are TRBV19 and TRBJ2-5, with D perhaps being TRBD1 or TRBD2 (5 bases each). The sequence came from a human donor with non-small cell lung cancer who had stable disease on radiotherapy plus ipilimumab. This sample comprised peripheral blood, obtained from a patient treated with radiotherapy plus ipilimumab. This CDR3 is CASSISRDETQYF. Written as DNA, the CDR3 is TGTGCCAGTAGTATTAGCAGGGACGAGACCCAGTACTTC. The complete variable domain, with remaining parts taken from reference TRBV19 and TRBJ2-5, reads DGGITQSPKYLFRKEGQNVTLSCEQNLNHDAMYWYRQDPGQGLRLIYYSQIVNDFQKGDIAEGYSVSREKKESFPLTVTSAQKNPTAFYLCASSISRDETQYFGPGTRLLVL.